The sequence of this TCR beta chain was determined in a study of T-cell memory formation after mild COVID-19. General study points: Certain responding clones were present in pre-infection memory, suggesting participation of cross-reactive memory.

TCRdb fed the 5' RACE reads into MiXCR, producing one record per CDR3 protein. The sample lists fewer than 200,000 distinct CDR3 sequences; less than 20% were seen once. CDR3 length equals 13 residues. The germline CDR1 and CDR2 sequences are KGHSH and LQKENI. Trimming left V 4 bases short and J 1 base short, with 7 bases between. This clonotype was seen at least ten times. What it binds is unknown. The material sequenced was PBMCs or a T cell subset sorted from them (not recorded which). This receptor was obtained from a man between 18 and 35 years old who had mild COVID-19 (a few samples of this study predate the infection). Cell type and time point are not known. This chain connects TRBV18 to TRBJ1-2; possibly TRBD1 for D (5 bases). CDR3 protein: CASSQQGNYGYTF. The CDR3 DNA follows: TGTGCCAGCTCACAGCAGGGTAACTATGGCTACACCTTC.